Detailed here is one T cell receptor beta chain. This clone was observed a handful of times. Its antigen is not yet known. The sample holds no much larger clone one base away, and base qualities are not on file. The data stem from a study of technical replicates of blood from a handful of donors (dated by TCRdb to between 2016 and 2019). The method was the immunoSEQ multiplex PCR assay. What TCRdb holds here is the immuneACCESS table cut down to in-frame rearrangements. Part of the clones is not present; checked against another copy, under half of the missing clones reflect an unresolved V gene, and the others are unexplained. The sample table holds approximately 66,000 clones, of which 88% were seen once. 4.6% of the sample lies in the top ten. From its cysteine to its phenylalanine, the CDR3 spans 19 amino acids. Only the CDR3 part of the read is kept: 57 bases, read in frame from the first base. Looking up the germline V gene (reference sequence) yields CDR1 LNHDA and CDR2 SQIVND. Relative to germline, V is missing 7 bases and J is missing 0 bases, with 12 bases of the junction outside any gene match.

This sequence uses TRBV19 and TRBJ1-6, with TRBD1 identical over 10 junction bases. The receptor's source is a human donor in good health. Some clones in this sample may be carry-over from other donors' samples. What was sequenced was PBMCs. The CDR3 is CASNRGDRGSGSYNSPLHF. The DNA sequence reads TGTGCCAGTAACAGGGGGGACAGGGGCTCCGGCTCCTATAATTCACCCCTCCACTTT.